This TCR beta chain was captured in a study of PD-L1 blockade in urothelial cancer. As for the study in general: Counts from blood samples showed a median of approximately 150,000 T cells.

CDR3 length: 14 residues. The germline gives CDR1 LNHDA, CDR2 SQIVND (reference sequence). V was pared by 7 bases and J by 6 bases, with 16 bases between. Repertoires were generated with immunoSEQ multiplex PCR, while TCRdb's copy carries only in-frame clones and drops some. Among about 84,000 clones listed, 82% were seen once. The clonotype originates from an older man with urothelial cancer. The chain uses TRBV19 and TRBJ1-3; D is ambiguous. Sequencing used PBMCs, obtained around atezolizumab (anti-PD-L1) treatment. The CDR3 loop reads CASTRSGIVNTIYF. In nucleotides, the CDR3 is TGTGCCAGTACCCGAAGCGGTATTGTAAACACCATATATTTT.